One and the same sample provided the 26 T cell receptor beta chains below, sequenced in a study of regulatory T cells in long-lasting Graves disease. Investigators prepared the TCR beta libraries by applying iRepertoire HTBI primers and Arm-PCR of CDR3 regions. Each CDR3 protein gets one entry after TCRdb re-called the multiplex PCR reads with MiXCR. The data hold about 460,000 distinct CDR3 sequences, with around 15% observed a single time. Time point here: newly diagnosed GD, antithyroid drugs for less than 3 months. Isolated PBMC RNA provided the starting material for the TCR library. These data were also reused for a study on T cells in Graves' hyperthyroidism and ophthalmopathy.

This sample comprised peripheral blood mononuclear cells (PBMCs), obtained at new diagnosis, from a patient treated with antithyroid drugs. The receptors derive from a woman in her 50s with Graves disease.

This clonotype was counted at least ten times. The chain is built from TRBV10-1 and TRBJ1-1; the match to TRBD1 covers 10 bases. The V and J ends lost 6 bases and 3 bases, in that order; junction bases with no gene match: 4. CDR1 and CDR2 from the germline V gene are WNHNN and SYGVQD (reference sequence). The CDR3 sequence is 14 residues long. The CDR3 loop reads CASSGTGADTEAFF. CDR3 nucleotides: TGCGCCAGCAGCGGGACAGGGGCCGACACTGAAGCTTTCTTT.

CDR3 residues: CASSLQGGGEKLFF. The DNA for the CDR3 is TGTGCCAGCAGCCTTCAGGGAGGGGGTGAAAAACTGTTTTTT. The rearrangement uses TRBV7-9 and TRBJ1-4, with a weak D call TRBD1 (6 bases). Germline CDR1 is SEHNR and CDR2 is FQNEAQ (reference sequence). The V and J ends lost 5 bases and 7 bases respectively, with 14 bases between them. The CDR3 has 14 residues.

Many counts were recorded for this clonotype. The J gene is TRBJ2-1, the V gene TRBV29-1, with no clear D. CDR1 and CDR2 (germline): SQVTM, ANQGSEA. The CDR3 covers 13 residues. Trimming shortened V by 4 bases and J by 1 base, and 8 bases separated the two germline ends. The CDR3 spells CSVGSESYNEQFF. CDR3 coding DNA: TGCAGCGTTGGTTCGGAATCCTACAATGAGCAGTTCTTC.

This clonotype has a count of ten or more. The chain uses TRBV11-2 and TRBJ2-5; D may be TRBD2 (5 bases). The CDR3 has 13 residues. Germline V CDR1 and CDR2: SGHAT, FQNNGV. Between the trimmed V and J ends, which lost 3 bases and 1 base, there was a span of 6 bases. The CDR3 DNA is TGTGCCAGCAGCTTCACTAGCCAAGAGACCCAGTACTTC. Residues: CASSFTSQETQYF.

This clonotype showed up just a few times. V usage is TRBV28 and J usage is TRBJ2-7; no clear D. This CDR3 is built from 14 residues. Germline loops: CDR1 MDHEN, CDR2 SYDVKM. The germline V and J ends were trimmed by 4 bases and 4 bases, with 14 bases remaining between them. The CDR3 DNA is TGTGCCAGCAGTTCCGGAGCAGCTATATACGAGCAGTACTTC. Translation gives CASSSGAAIYEQYF. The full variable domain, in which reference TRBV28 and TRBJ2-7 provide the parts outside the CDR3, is DVKVTQSSRYLVKRTGEKVFLECVQDMDHENMFWYRQDPGLGLRLIYFSYDVKMKEKGDIPEGYSVSREKKERFSLILESASTNQTSMYLCASSSGAAIYEQYFGPGTRLTVT.

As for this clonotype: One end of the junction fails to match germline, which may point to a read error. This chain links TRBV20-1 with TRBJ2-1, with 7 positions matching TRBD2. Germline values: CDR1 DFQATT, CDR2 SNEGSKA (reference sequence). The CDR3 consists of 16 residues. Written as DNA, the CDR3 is TGCAGTGCTAGAGATCCCCTAGCGGAGGTATACAATGAGCAGTCCTTC. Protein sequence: CSARDPLAEVYNEQSF.

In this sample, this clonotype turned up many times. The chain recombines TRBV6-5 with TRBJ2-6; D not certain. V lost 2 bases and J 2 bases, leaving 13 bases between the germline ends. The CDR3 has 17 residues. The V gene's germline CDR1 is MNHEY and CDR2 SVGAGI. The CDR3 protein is CASSYAQVRTGANVLTF. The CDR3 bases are TGTGCCAGCAGTTACGCGCAGGTTCGCACTGGGGCCAACGTCCTGACTTTC.

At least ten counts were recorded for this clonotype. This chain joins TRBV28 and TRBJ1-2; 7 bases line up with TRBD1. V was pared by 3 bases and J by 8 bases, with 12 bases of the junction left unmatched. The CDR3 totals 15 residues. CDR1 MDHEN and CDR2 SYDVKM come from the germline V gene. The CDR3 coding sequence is TGTGCCAGCAGTTTTGAGGCACAGGGGCGTCGAGGCTACACCTTC. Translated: CASSFEAQGRRGYTF.

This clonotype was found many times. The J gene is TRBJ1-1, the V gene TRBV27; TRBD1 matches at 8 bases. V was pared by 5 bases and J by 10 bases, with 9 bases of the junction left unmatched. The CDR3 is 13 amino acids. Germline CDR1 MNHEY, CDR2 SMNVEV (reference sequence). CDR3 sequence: CASSTRTGFTAFF. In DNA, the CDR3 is TGTGCCAGCAGTACCCGGACAGGGTTTACAGCTTTCTTT.

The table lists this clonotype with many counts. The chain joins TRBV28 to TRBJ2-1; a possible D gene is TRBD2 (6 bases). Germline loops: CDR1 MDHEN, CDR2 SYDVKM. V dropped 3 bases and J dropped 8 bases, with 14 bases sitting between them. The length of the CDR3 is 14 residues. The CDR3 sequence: CASSFSGAIHEQFF. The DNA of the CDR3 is TGTGCCAGCAGTTTCTCGGGAGCTATCCATGAGCAGTTCTTC.

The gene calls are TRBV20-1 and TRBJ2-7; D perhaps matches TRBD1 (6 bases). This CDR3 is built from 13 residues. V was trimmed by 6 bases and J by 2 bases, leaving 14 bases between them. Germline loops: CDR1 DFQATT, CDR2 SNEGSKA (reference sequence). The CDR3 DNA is TGCAGTGCCATTGGTGAGGGGGCCTACGAGCAGTACTTC. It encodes CSAIGEGAYEQYF.

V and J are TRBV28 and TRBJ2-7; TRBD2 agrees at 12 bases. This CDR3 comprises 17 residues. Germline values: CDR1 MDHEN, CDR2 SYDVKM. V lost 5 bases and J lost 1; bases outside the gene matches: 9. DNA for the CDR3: TGTGCCAGCAGTACGACTAGCGGGAGCTATACGTCCTACGAGCAGTACTTC. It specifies CASSTTSGSYTSYEQYF.

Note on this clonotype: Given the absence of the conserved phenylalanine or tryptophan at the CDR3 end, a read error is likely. The CDR3 sequence is CSVETGTGTDTQYS. The CDR3 DNA reads TGCAGCGTTGAAACCGGGACAGGGACAGATACGCAGTATTCT. V usage is TRBV29-1 and J usage is TRBJ2-3, with 9 bases identical to TRBD1. The germline V gene encodes CDR1 SQVTM and CDR2 ANQGSEA. With 2 bases clipped from V and 3 bases from J, the junction kept 3 bases outside the gene matches. This CDR3 is 14 amino acids long.

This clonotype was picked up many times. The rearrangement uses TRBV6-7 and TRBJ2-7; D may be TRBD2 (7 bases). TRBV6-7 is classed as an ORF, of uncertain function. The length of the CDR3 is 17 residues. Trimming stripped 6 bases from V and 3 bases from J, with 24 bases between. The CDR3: CASSRTHRDYRDYEQYF. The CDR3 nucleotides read TGTGCCAGCAGCCGTACCCACCGGGACTACAGGGACTACGAGCAGTACTTC.

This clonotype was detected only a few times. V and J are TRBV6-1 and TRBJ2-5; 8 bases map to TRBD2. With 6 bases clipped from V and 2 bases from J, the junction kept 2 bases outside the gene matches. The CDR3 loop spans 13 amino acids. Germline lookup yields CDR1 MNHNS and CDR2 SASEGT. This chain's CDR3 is CASRTSVQETQYF. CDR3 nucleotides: TGTGCCAGCAGGACTAGCGTACAAGAGACCCAGTACTTC.

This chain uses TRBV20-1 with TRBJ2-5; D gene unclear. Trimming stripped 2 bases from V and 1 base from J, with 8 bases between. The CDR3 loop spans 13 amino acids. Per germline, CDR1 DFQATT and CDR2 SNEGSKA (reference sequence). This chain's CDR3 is CSARKGAQETQYF. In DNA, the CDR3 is TGCAGTGCTAGAAAAGGCGCCCAAGAGACCCAGTACTTC.

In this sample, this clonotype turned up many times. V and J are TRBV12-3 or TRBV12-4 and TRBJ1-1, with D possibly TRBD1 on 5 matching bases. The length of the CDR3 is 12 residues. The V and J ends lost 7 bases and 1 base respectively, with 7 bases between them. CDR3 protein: CASNQGNTEAFF. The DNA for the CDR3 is TGTGCCAGCAATCAGGGGAACACTGAAGCTTTCTTT.

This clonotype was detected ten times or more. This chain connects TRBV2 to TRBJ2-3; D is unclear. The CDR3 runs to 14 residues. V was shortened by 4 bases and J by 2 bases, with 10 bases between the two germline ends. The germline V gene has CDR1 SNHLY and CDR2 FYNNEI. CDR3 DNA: TGTGCCAGCAGTGTAAGCACGAACACAGATACGCAGTATTTT. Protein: CASSVSTNTDTQYF.

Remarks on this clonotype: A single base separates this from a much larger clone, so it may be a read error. CDR3 coding DNA: TGTGCCATCAACCCCCCCAACTCGGAGCAGATCTTC. This translates into CAINPPNSEQIF. The chain joins TRBV10-3 to TRBJ2-1; no clear D gene. Per the germline V gene, CDR1 is ENHRY and CDR2 is SYGVKD. The CDR3 totals 12 residues.

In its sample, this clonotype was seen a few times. CDR3 in DNA: TGTGCCAGCAGTTTACGGGGCTTCGCCTACGAGCAGTACTTC. Its translation is CASSLRGFAYEQYF. This chain connects TRBV27 to TRBJ2-7, with D perhaps given as TRBD1 or TRBD2 (5 bases each). This CDR3 is 14 amino acids long. The germline CDR1 and CDR2 sequences are MNHEY and SMNVEV (reference sequence). Between the trimmed V and J ends, which lost 2 bases and 2 bases, there was a span of 10 bases.

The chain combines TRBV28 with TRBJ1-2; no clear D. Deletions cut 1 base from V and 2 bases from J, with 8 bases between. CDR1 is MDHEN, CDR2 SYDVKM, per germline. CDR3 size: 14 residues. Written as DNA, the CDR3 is TGTGCCAGCAGTTTATCACCGGACAACTATGGCTACACCTTC. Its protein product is CASSLSPDNYGYTF.

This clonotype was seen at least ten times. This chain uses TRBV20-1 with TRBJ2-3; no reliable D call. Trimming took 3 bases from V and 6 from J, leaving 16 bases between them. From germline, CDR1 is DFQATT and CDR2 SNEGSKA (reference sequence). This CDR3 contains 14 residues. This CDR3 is CSASPFNRRDTQYF. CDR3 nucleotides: TGCAGTGCTAGCCCCTTCAACCGGCGGGATACGCAGTATTTT.

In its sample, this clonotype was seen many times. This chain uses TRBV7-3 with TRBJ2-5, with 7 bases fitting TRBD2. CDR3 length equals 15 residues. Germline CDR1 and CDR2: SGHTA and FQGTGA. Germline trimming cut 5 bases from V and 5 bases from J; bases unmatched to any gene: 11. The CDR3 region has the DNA TGTGCCAGCAGCCTGATGGCGGGAGTAGGGGAGACCCAGTACTTC. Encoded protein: CASSLMAGVGETQYF. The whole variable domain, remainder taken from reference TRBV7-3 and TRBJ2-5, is GAGVSQTPSNKVTEKGKYVELRCDPISGHTALYWYRQSLGQGPEFLIYFQGTGAADDSGLPNDRFFAVRPEGSVSTLKIQRTERGDSAVYLCASSLMAGVGETQYFGPGTRLLVL.

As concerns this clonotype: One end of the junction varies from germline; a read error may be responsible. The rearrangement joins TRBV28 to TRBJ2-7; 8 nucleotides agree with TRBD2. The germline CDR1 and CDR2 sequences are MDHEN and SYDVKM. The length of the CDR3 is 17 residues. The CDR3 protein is CASSLEGLALSSYEQHF. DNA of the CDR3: TGTGCCAGCAGTTTAGAAGGACTAGCTCTTAGCTCCTACGAGCAGCACTTC.

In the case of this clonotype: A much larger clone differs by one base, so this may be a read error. This CDR3 is CASSPETGTTYEQFF. CDR3 DNA sequence: TGCGCCAGCAGCCCAGAGACAGGGACTACCTACGAGCAGTTCTTC. V gene TRBV5-1 combines with J gene TRBJ2-1; D is tentatively TRBD1 or TRBD2 (7 bases each). Trimming left V 4 bases short and J 10 bases short, with 21 bases between. This CDR3 has 15 residues. Germline loops: CDR1 SGHRS, CDR2 YFSETQ.

Written as DNA, the CDR3 is TGCGCCAGCACTCAAGTACCTGGAAACACCATATATTTT. Its translation is CASTQVPGNTIYF. The rearrangement joins TRBV5-1 to TRBJ1-3; D not certain. Trimming took off 6 bases at V and 2 bases at J, with 9 bases between the two ends. The CDR3 consists of 13 residues. CDR1 is SGHRS and CDR2 is YFSETQ in the germline V gene.